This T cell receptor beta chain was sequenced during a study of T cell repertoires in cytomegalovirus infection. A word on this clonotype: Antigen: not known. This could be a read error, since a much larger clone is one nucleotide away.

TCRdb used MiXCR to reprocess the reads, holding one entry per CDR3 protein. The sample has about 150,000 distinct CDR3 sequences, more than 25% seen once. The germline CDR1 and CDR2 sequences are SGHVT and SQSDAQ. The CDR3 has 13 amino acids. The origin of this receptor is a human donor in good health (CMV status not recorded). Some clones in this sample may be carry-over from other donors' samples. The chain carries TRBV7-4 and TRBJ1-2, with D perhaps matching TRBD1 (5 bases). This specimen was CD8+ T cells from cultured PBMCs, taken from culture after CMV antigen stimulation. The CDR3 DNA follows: TGTGCCGGCAGCTTACAGGAGAACTATGGCTACACCTTC. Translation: CAGSLQENYGYTF.